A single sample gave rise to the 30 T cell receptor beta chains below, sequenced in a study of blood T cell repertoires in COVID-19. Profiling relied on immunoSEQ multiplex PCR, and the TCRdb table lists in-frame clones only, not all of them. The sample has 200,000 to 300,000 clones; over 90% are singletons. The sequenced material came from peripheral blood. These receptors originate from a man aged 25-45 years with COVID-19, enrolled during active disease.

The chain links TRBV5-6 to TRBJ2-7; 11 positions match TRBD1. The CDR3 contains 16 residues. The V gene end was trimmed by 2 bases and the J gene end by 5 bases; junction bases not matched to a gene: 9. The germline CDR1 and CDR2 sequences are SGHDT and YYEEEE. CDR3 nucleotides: TGTGCCAGCAGCTTTGCCGGGACAGGGGGTTTCAACGAGCAGTACTTC. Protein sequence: CASSFAGTGGFNEQYF. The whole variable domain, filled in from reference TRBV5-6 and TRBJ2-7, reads DAGVTQSPTHLIKTRGQQVTLRCSPKSGHDTVSWYQQALGQGPQFIFQYYEEEERQRGNFPDRFSGHQFPNYSSELNVNALLLGDSALYLCASSFAGTGGFNEQYFGPGTRLTVT.

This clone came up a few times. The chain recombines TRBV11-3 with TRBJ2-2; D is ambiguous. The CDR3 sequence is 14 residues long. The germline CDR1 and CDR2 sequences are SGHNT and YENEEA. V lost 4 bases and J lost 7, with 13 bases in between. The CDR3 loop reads CASSSKRANGELFF. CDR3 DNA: TGTGCCAGCAGCTCGAAGCGTGCCAACGGGGAGCTGTTTTTT.

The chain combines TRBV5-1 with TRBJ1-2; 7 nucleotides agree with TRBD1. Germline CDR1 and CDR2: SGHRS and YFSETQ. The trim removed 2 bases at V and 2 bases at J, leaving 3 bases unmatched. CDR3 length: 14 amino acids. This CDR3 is CASSFMGQNYGYTF. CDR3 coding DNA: TGCGCCAGCAGCTTTATGGGACAGAACTATGGCTACACCTTC. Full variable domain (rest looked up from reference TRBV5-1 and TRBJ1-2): KAGVTQTPRYLIKTRGQQVTLSCSPISGHRSVSWYQQTPGQGLQFLFEYFSETQRNKGNFPGRFSGRQFSNSRSEMNVSTLELGDSALYLCASSFMGQNYGYTFGSGTRLTVV.

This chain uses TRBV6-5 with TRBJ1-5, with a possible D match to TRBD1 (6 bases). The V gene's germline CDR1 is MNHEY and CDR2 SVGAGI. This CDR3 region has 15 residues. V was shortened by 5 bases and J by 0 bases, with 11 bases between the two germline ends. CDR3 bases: TGTGCCAGCAGTCGCAGGGGAGATAGCAATCAGCCCCAGCATTTT. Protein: CASSRRGDSNQPQHF.

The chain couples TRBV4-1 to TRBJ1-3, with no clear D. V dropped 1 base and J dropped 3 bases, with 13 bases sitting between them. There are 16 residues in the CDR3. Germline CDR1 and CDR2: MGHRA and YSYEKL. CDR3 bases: TGCGCCAGCAGCCAAGTGAGAAATCAACTTGGAAACACCATATATTTT. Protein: CASSQVRNQLGNTIYF.

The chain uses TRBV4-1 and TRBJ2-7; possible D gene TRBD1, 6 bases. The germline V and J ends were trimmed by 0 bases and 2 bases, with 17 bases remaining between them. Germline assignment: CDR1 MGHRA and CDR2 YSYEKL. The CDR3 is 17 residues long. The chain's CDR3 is CASSQDGGTGSTYEQYF. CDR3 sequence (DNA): TGCGCCAGCAGCCAAGACGGTGGCACAGGGTCAACCTACGAGCAGTACTTC.

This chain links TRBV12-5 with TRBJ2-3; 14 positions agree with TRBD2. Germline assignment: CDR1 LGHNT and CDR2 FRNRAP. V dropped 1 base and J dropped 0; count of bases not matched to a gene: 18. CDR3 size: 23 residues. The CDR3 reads CASGLDIIMTSGGASASTDTQYF. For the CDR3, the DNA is TGTGCTAGTGGTTTGGATATAATAATGACTAGCGGGGGGGCGAGTGCTAGCACAGATACGCAGTATTTT.

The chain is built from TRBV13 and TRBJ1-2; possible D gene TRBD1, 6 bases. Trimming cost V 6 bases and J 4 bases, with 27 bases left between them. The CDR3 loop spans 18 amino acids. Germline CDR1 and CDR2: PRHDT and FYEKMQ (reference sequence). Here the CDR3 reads CASRPTGTFEGGSYGYTF. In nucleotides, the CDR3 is TGTGCCAGCAGGCCTACAGGGACCTTCGAGGGTGGGAGCTATGGCTACACCTTC.

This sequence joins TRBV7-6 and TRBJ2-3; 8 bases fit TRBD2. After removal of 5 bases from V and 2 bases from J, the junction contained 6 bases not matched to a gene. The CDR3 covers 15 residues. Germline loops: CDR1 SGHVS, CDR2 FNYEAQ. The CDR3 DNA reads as TGTGCCAGCAGCATCGGGGGGGCGGTCACAGATACGCAGTATTTT. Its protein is CASSIGGAVTDTQYF.

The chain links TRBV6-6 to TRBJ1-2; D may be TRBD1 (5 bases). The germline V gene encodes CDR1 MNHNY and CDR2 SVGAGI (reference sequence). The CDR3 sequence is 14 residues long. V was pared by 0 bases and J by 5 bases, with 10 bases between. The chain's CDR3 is CASSYSAEGYGYTF. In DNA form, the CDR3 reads TGTGCCAGCAGTTACTCCGCGGAGGGGTATGGCTACACCTTC.

The CDR3 nucleotides read TGTGCCAGCAGCCAAGACTCCCCCGAGCAGGGCTGGAGCGGGGAGCTGTTTTTT. Protein sequence: CASSQDSPEQGWSGELFF. V is TRBV3-1 (or the pseudogene TRBV3-2) and J is TRBJ2-2, with D tentatively TRBD1 (5 bases). The length of the CDR3 is 18 residues. Looked up from germline, CDR1 is LGHDT and CDR2 is YNNKEL (reference sequence). The ends were cut back, 0 bases at V and 7 bases at J, with 21 bases in the middle.

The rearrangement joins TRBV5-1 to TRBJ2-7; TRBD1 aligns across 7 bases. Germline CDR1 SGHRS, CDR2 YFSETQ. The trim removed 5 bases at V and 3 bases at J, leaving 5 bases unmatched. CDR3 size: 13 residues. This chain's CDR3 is CASRFGTDYEQYF. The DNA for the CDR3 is TGCGCCAGCAGGTTCGGGACAGACTACGAGCAGTACTTC.

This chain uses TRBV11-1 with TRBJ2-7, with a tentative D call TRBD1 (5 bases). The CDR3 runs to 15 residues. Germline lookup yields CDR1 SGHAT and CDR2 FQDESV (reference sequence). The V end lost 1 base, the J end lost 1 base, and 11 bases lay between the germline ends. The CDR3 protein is CASSLEAGPSYEQYF. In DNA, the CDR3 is TGTGCCAGCAGCTTAGAGGCAGGGCCTTCCTACGAGCAGTACTTC.

The CDR3 DNA reads as TGTGCCAGCAGCGCGACTAGCGGGGCTCAAGAGACCCAGTACTTC. It yields the protein CASSATSGAQETQYF. This chain links TRBV5-4 with TRBJ2-5; 11 bases are a match to TRBD2. Looked up from germline, CDR1 is SGHNT and CDR2 is YYREEE (reference sequence). The trim removed 4 bases at V and 2 bases at J, leaving 4 bases unmatched. The CDR3 is 15 amino acids.

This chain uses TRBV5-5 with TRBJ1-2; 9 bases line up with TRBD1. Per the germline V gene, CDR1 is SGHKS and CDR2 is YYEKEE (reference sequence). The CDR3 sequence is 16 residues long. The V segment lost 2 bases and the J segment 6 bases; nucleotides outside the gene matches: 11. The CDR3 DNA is TGTGCCAGCAGCTTACCGGGACAGGGAGGAATAAATGGCTACACCTTC. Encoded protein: CASSLPGQGGINGYTF.

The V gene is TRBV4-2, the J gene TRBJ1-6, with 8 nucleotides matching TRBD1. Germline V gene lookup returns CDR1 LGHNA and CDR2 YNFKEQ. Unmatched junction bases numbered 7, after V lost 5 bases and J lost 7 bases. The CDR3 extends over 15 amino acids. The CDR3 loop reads CASSYNRGENSPLHF. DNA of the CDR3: TGTGCCAGCAGCTATAACAGGGGGGAAAATTCACCCCTCCACTTT.

DNA for the CDR3: TGTGCCAGCACCCCGCTGTCAGGGGGGAACACTGAAGCTTTCTTT. This sequence encodes CASTPLSGGNTEAFF. The chain links TRBV27 to TRBJ1-1; 7 bases align to TRBD1. The CDR3 length is 15 residues. The junction had 9 bases not matched to a gene; V was cut back by 7 bases and J by 1 base. The germline CDR1 and CDR2 sequences are MNHEY and SMNVEV (reference sequence).

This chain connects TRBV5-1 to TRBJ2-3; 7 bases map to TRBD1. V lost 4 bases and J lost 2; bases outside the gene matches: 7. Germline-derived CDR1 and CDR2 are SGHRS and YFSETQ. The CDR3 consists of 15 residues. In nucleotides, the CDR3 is TGCGCCAGCAGCCTCGGGACAGCCTTCACAGATACGCAGTATTTT. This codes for CASSLGTAFTDTQYF.

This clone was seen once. Here the CDR3 reads CASSEGAEAFF. In nucleotides, the CDR3 is TGTGCCAGCAGTGAGGGGGCCGAAGCTTTCTTT. The chain carries TRBV6-1 and TRBJ1-1; a possible D gene is TRBD1 (6 bases). V was pared by 3 bases and J by 8 bases, with 7 bases between. CDR1 is MNHNS, CDR2 SASEGT, per germline. This CDR3 is 11 amino acids long.

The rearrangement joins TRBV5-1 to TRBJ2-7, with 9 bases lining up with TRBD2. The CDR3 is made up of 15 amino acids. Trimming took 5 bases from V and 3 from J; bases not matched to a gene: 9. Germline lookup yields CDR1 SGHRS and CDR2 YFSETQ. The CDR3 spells CASSPPSGEVYEQYF. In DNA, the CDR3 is TGCGCCAGCAGTCCCCCTAGCGGGGAGGTCTACGAGCAGTACTTC.

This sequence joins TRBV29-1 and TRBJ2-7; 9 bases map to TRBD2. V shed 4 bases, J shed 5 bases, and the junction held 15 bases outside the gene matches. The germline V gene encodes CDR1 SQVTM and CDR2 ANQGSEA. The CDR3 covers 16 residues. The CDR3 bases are TGCAGCGTTGTTGTTGCGGGGGGGCTTAGGGCCCACGAGCAGTACTTC. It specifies CSVVVAGGLRAHEQYF.

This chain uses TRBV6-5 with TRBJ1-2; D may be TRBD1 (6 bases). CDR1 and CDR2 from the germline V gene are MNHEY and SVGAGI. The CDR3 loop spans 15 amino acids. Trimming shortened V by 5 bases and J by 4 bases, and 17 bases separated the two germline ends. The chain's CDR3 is CASSPTRGAGYGYTF. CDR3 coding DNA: TGTGCCAGCAGTCCCACCAGGGGCGCGGGCTATGGCTACACCTTC.

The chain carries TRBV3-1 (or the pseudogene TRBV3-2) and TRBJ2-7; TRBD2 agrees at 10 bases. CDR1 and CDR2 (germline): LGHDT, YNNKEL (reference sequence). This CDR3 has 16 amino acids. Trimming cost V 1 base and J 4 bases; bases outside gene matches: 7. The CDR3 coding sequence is TGTGCCAGCAGCCAAGTTTCTAGCGGGGGTTTTTACGAGCAGTACTTC. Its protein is CASSQVSSGGFYEQYF.

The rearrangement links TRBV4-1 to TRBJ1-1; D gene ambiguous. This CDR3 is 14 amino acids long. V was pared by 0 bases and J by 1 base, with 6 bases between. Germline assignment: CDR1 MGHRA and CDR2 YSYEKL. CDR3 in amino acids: CASSQDRGNTEAFF. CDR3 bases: TGCGCCAGCAGCCAAGATAGAGGGAACACTGAAGCTTTCTTT.

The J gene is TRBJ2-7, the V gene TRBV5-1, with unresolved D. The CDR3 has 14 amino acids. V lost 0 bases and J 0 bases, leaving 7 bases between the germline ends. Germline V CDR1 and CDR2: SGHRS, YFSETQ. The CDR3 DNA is TGCGCCAGCAGCTTGGCCTACAGCTCCTACGAGCAGTACTTC. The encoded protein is CASSLAYSSYEQYF.

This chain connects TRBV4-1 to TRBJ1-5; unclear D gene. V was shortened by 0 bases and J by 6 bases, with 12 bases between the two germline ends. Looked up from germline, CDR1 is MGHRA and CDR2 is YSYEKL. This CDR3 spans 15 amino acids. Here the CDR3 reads CASSQDRTEGQPQHF. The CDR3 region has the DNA TGCGCCAGCAGCCAAGATCGGACGGAGGGTCAGCCCCAGCATTTT.

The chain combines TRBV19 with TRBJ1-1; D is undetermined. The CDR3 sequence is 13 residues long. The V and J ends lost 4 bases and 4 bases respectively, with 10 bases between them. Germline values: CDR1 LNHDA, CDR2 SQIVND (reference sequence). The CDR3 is CASSNTGGTEAFF. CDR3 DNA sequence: TGTGCCAGTAGTAATACGGGAGGCACTGAAGCTTTCTTT. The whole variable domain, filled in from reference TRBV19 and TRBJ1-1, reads DGGITQSPKYLFRKEGQNVTLSCEQNLNHDAMYWYRQDPGQGLRLIYYSQIVNDFQKGDIAEGYSVSREKKESFPLTVTSAQKNPTAFYLCASSNTGGTEAFFGQGTRLTVV.

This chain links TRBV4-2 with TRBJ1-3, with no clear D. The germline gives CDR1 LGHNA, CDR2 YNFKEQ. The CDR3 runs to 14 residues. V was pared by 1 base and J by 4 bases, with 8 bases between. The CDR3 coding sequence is TGTGCCAGCAGCCAAGGACCGGGAGGAAACACCATATATTTT. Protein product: CASSQGPGGNTIYF.

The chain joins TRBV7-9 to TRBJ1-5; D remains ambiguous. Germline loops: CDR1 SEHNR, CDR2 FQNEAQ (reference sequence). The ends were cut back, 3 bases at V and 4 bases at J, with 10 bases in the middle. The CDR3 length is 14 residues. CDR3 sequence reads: CASSFSGANQPQHF. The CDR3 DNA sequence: TGTGCCAGCAGCTTTAGTGGTGCTAATCAGCCCCAGCATTTT.

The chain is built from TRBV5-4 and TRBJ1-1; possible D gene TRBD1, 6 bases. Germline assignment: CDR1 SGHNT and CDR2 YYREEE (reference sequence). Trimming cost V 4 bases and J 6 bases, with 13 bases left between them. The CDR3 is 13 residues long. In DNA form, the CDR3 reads TGTGCCAGCAGCCAACAGGGTAGGGCTGAAGCTTTCTTT. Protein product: CASSQQGRAEAFF.